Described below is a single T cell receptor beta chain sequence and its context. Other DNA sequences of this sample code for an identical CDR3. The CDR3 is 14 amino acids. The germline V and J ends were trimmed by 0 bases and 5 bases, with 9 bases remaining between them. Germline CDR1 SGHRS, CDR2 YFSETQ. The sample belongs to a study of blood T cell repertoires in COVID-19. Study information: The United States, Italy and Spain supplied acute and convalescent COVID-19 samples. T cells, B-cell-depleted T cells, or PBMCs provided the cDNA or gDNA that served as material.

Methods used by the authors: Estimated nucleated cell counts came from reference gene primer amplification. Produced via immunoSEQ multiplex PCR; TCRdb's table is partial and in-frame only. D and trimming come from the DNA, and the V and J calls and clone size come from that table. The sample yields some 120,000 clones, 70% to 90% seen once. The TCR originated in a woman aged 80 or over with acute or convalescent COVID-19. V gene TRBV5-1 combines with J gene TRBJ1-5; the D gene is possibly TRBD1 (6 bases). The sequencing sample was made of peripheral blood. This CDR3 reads CASSLGGGDQPQHF. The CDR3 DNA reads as TGCGCCAGCAGCTTGGGGGGGGGCGATCAGCCCCAGCATTTT. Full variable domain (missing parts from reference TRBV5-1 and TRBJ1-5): KAGVTQTPRYLIKTRGQQVTLSCSPISGHRSVSWYQQTPGQGLQFLFEYFSETQRNKGNFPGRFSGRQFSNSRSEMNVSTLELGDSALYLCASSLGGGDQPQHFGDGTRLSIL.